This T cell receptor (beta chain) was observed in a study of cytomegalovirus exposure and HLA in healthy donors. General study points: As was reported, the classifier diagnosed cytomegalovirus status with high specificity and sensitivity. DRB1 had the most TCR associations and HLA-C the fewest, a later analysis found, with rates varying by HLA locus.

This clone is a singleton in its sample. The antigen remains undetermined. The PCR was carried out with 60 Vbeta primers and 13 Jbeta primers. Repertoires were generated with immunoSEQ multiplex PCR, while TCRdb's copy carries only in-frame clones and drops some. The sample has about 270,000 clones, roughly two thirds seen once. The CDR3 has 17 residues. V was pared by 7 bases and J by 5 bases, with 18 bases of the junction left unmatched. The V gene's germline CDR1 is LNHDA and CDR2 SQIVND (reference sequence). The chain uses TRBV19 and TRBJ2-5, with 8 bases identical to TRBD1. The specimen sequenced was PBMCs. The sequence was obtained from a female donor in good health and CMV-seronegative. This CDR3 reads CASTPGDRRLLGETQYF. CDR3 in DNA: TGTGCCAGTACCCCAGGGGACAGGCGACTACTTGGGGAGACCCAGTACTTC.